These T cell receptor beta chains were read from a single sample in a study of shared clonotypes between healthy human individuals. Data came from immunoSEQ multiplex PCR; TCRdb stores just in-frame clones and leaves some out. The table lists 550,000 to 850,000 clones, less than 85% of them singletons. Sequenced input: memory CD4+ T cells sorted from blood. The receptors were gathered from a woman in her twenties or thirties in good health. Both conserved end residues are part of each CDR3. Fields, in order: V gene, J gene, clone size, D gene, CDR3 protein, CDR3 DNA. A D gene is named only where the DNA matches it firmly. Size is omitted from some rows. Given values are once, few, many or a class for expanded clones.

v_call: TRBV28
j_call: TRBJ1-5
clone_size: .
d_call: TRBD1
cdr3_aa: CASSWGTASDQPQHF
cdr3_nt: TGTGCCAGCAGTTGGGGGACAGCCTCAGATCAGCCCCAGCATTTT

v_call: TRBV7-9
j_call: TRBJ1-2
clone_size: .
d_call: TRBD1
cdr3_aa: CASSNTGDGYTF
cdr3_nt: TGTGCCAGCAGCAATACAGGGGATGGCTACACCTTC

v_call: TRBV5-1
j_call: TRBJ1-1
clone_size: .
d_call: TRBD1
cdr3_aa: CASSLMVTGGTEAFF
cdr3_nt: TGCGCCAGCAGCTTGATGGTGACAGGGGGCACTGAAGCTTTCTTT

v_call: TRBV7-3
j_call: TRBJ1-6
clone_size: .
d_call: TRBD1
cdr3_aa: CASSLIGDRGSPLHF
cdr3_nt: TGTGCCAGCAGCTTAATAGGGGACAGGGGTTCACCCCTCCACTTT

v_call: TRBV28
j_call: TRBJ1-2
clone_size: .
d_call: .
cdr3_aa: CASSTQGDGYGYTF
cdr3_nt: TGTGCCAGCAGTACCCAGGGTGATGGCTATGGCTACACCTTC

v_call: TRBV5-1
j_call: TRBJ2-1
clone_size: few
d_call: TRBD2
cdr3_aa: CASSLTSGSDNEQFF
cdr3_nt: TGCGCCAGCAGCTTGACTAGCGGGAGCGACAATGAGCAGTTCTTC

v_call: TRBV7-9
j_call: TRBJ2-7
clone_size: .
d_call: TRBD1
cdr3_aa: CASSPGQGDYEQYF
cdr3_nt: TGTGCCAGCAGCCCGGGACAGGGGGACTACGAGCAGTACTTC

v_call: TRBV18
j_call: TRBJ1-5
clone_size: .
d_call: .
cdr3_aa: CASSPLGGSNQPQHF
cdr3_nt: TGTGCCAGCTCACCACTGGGTGGCAGCAATCAGCCCCAGCATTTT

v_call: TRBV11-3
j_call: TRBJ2-1
clone_size: once
d_call: .
cdr3_aa: CASSLARVADNEQFF
cdr3_nt: TGTGCCAGCAGCTTAGCGCGGGTAGCGGACAATGAGCAGTTCTTC

v_call: TRBV7-3
j_call: TRBJ1-2
clone_size: once
d_call: TRBD1
cdr3_aa: CASSFDRVGYTF
cdr3_nt: TGTGCCAGCAGCTTCGACAGGGTTGGCTACACCTTC

v_call: TRBV5-1
j_call: TRBJ2-7
clone_size: .
d_call: TRBD1
cdr3_aa: CASSPGTGAYEQYF
cdr3_nt: TGCGCCAGCAGCCCCGGGACAGGAGCCTACGAGCAGTACTTC

v_call: TRBV5-1
j_call: TRBJ1-2
clone_size: .
d_call: .
cdr3_aa: CASSPRADNYGYTF
cdr3_nt: TGCGCCAGCAGCCCCCGTGCAGACAACTATGGCTACACCTTC

v_call: TRBV6-4
j_call: TRBJ2-2
clone_size: .
d_call: .
cdr3_aa: CASSETSHGELFF
cdr3_nt: TGTGCCAGCAGTGAGACTTCCCACGGGGAGCTGTTTTTT

v_call: TRBV30
j_call: TRBJ1-5
clone_size: .
d_call: .
cdr3_aa: CAWSHGKEDNQPQHF
cdr3_nt: TGTGCCTGGAGTCATGGGAAAGAGGACAATCAGCCCCAGCATTTT

v_call: TRBV10-3
j_call: TRBJ1-5
clone_size: .
d_call: .
cdr3_aa: CAITHPHRRDQPQHF
cdr3_nt: TGTGCCATCACCCATCCCCACAGGAGAGATCAGCCCCAGCATTTT

v_call: TRBV5-1
j_call: TRBJ2-7
clone_size: .
d_call: TRBD2
cdr3_aa: CASSLAGGSYEQYF
cdr3_nt: TGCGCCAGCAGCTTGGCGGGAGGTTCCTACGAGCAGTACTTC

v_call: TRBV27
j_call: TRBJ2-7
clone_size: once
d_call: .
cdr3_aa: CASSTRAYYEQYF
cdr3_nt: TGTGCCAGCAGTACAAGGGCCTACTACGAGCAGTACTTC

v_call: TRBV15
j_call: TRBJ1-5
clone_size: .
d_call: .
cdr3_aa: CATSRAGGGNQPQHF
cdr3_nt: TGTGCCACCAGCAGAGCAGGTGGGGGCAATCAGCCCCAGCATTTT

v_call: TRBV4-1
j_call: TRBJ2-3
clone_size: once
d_call: TRBD2
cdr3_aa: CASSQGRASGRADTQYF
cdr3_nt: TGCGCCAGCAGCCAAGGTCGGGCTAGCGGGAGGGCAGATACGCAGTATTTT

v_call: TRBV29-1
j_call: TRBJ2-1
clone_size: few
d_call: TRBD2
cdr3_aa: CSVLGGAGDFGEQFF
cdr3_nt: TGCAGCGTCCTGGGTGGAGCGGGAGATTTTGGGGAGCAGTTCTTC

v_call: TRBV11-2
j_call: TRBJ2-4
clone_size: .
d_call: .
cdr3_aa: CASSLDLSGGQNIQYF
cdr3_nt: TGTGCCAGCAGCTTAGATCTCTCCGGAGGTCAAAACATTCAGTACTTC

v_call: TRBV5-5
j_call: TRBJ2-5
clone_size: once
d_call: .
cdr3_aa: CASRSEETQYF
cdr3_nt: TGTGCCAGCAGGTCAGAAGAGACCCAGTACTTC

v_call: TRBV2
j_call: TRBJ2-7
clone_size: .
d_call: TRBD1
cdr3_aa: CATRSDRGLNEQYF
cdr3_nt: TGTGCCACCCGATCGGACAGGGGGCTCAACGAGCAGTACTTC

v_call: TRBV28
j_call: TRBJ1-2
clone_size: .
d_call: TRBD1
cdr3_aa: CASSTPQGGYGYTF
cdr3_nt: TGTGCCAGCAGTACACCGCAGGGGGGCTATGGCTACACCTTC

v_call: TRBV7-9
j_call: TRBJ2-1
clone_size: .
d_call: .
cdr3_aa: CASSPFGVTHEQFF
cdr3_nt: TGTGCCAGCAGCCCTTTTGGCGTGACCCATGAGCAGTTCTTC

v_call: TRBV28
j_call: TRBJ1-4
clone_size: once
d_call: TRBD1
cdr3_aa: CASTLTGVAGTTNEKLFF
cdr3_nt: TGTGCCAGCACCCTGACAGGGGTCGCGGGGACAACTAATGAAAAACTGTTTTTT

v_call: TRBV19
j_call: TRBJ1-3
clone_size: .
d_call: TRBD1
cdr3_aa: CASSPGQDHISGNTIYF
cdr3_nt: TGTGCCAGTAGCCCGGGACAGGATCATATCTCTGGAAACACCATATATTTT

v_call: TRBV19
j_call: TRBJ1-5
clone_size: few
d_call: .
cdr3_aa: CASSINYAYQPQHF
cdr3_nt: TGTGCCAGTAGTATAAATTATGCTTATCAGCCCCAGCATTTT

v_call: TRBV30
j_call: TRBJ2-7
clone_size: few
d_call: .
cdr3_aa: CAWSRGKSSYEQYF
cdr3_nt: TGTGCCTGGAGTCGGGGGAAGAGCTCCTACGAGCAGTACTTC

v_call: TRBV5-6
j_call: TRBJ2-6
clone_size: many
d_call: .
cdr3_aa: CASSLYAGSGANVLTF
cdr3_nt: TGTGCCAGCAGTTTGTACGCGGGCTCTGGGGCCAACGTCCTGACTTTC

v_call: TRBV29-1
j_call: TRBJ2-5
clone_size: .
d_call: TRBD2
cdr3_aa: CSVRREGETQYF
cdr3_nt: TGCAGCGTGAGACGGGAGGGAGAGACCCAGTACTTC

v_call: TRBV7-9
j_call: TRBJ1-1
clone_size: .
d_call: .
cdr3_aa: CASSLNTEAFF
cdr3_nt: TGTGCCAGCAGTTTGAACACTGAAGCTTTCTTT

v_call: TRBV10-3
j_call: TRBJ2-1
clone_size: .
d_call: TRBD2
cdr3_aa: CAISVGRAGVNNEQFF
cdr3_nt: TGTGCCATCAGTGTCGGGAGGGCCGGTGTAAACAATGAGCAGTTCTTC

v_call: TRBV4-1
j_call: TRBJ1-2
clone_size: .
d_call: .
cdr3_aa: CASSPLGVSGYTF
cdr3_nt: TGCGCCAGCAGCCCTTTGGGGGTGTCAGGCTACACCTTC

v_call: TRBV10-1
j_call: TRBJ2-7
clone_size: .
d_call: .
cdr3_aa: CASGNTARGDEQYF
cdr3_nt: TGCGCCAGCGGGAATACGGCAAGAGGGGACGAGCAGTACTTC

v_call: TRBV7-8
j_call: TRBJ1-1
clone_size: many
d_call: .
cdr3_aa: CASSLGGTPRREAFF
cdr3_nt: TGTGCCAGCAGCTTAGGAGGGACGCCTCGCCGGGAGGCTTTCTTT

v_call: TRBV19
j_call: TRBJ1-5
clone_size: .
d_call: .
cdr3_aa: CAISRTGNQPQHF
cdr3_nt: TGTGCCATAAGCCGCACCGGCAATCAGCCCCAGCATTTT

v_call: TRBV28
j_call: TRBJ2-7
clone_size: .
d_call: TRBD1
cdr3_aa: CATLGQASYEQYF
cdr3_nt: TGTGCCACACTAGGACAGGCCTCCTACGAGCAGTACTTC

v_call: TRBV11-1
j_call: TRBJ2-5
clone_size: .
d_call: .
cdr3_aa: CASSLAGTAETQYF
cdr3_nt: TGTGCCAGCAGCTTAGCGGGGACGGCAGAGACCCAGTACTTC

v_call: TRBV6-5
j_call: TRBJ2-1
clone_size: .
d_call: TRBD1
cdr3_aa: CASSFRQGNRDEQFF
cdr3_nt: TGTGCCAGCAGTTTTCGACAGGGGAACAGAGATGAGCAGTTCTTC

v_call: TRBV28
j_call: TRBJ2-3
clone_size: .
d_call: TRBD2
cdr3_aa: CASSLGLAVAIGDTQYF
cdr3_nt: TGTGCCAGCAGTTTAGGTCTAGCGGTTGCAATCGGAGATACGCAGTATTTT

v_call: TRBV28
j_call: TRBJ1-5
clone_size: .
d_call: TRBD1
cdr3_aa: CASIQDRGGGNQPQHF
cdr3_nt: TGTGCCAGCATCCAGGACAGGGGAGGTGGCAATCAGCCCCAGCATTTT

v_call: TRBV28
j_call: TRBJ2-2
clone_size: .
d_call: .
cdr3_aa: CASSKHYRSTGELFF
cdr3_nt: TGTGCCAGCAGTAAACACTACAGGAGCACCGGGGAGCTGTTTTTT

v_call: TRBV4-1
j_call: TRBJ1-2
clone_size: .
d_call: .
cdr3_aa: CASSQVEEGYGYTF
cdr3_nt: TGCGCCAGCAGCCAAGTCGAGGAGGGCTATGGCTACACCTTC

v_call: TRBV6-1
j_call: TRBJ1-5
clone_size: once
d_call: .
cdr3_aa: CASSSKAGDQPQHF
cdr3_nt: TGTGCCAGCAGTAGTAAGGCGGGGGATCAGCCCCAGCATTTT